This T cell receptor (beta chain) was sequenced for a study of T cells in Graves' hyperthyroidism and ophthalmopathy. In this sample, this clonotype turned up many times. Germline CDR1 and CDR2: SGHRS and YFSETQ. This CDR3 is 15 amino acids long. Trimming took off 4 bases at V and 0 bases at J, with 10 bases between the two ends. Authors of the study amplified TCR beta CDR3 regions from RNA transcripts. A set of HTBI primers served as the primers for a first-round RT-PCR of the TCR CDR3. TCRdb re-called the multiplex PCR reads through MiXCR, storing one row per CDR3 protein. The profile shows hundreds of thousands of distinct CDR3 sequences, roughly 22% of them singletons.

This clonotype was obtained from a woman in her thirties or forties with Graves' ophthalmopathy. The sample taken for sequencing was blood. The rearrangement joins TRBV5-1 to TRBJ2-2, with D hard to call. The CDR3 loop reads CASSPPNANTGELFF. The CDR3 DNA reads TGCGCCAGCAGCCCGCCTAACGCGAACACCGGGGAGCTGTTTTTT. The variable domain in full, completed from reference TRBV5-1 and TRBJ2-2, reads KAGVTQTPRYLIKTRGQQVTLSCSPISGHRSVSWYQQTPGQGLQFLFEYFSETQRNKGNFPGRFSGRQFSNSRSEMNVSTLELGDSALYLCASSPPNANTGELFFGEGSRLTVL.